There are a few counts of the clone carrying this T cell receptor beta chain. Its antigen is unknown. Libraries for TCRalpha and TCRbeta carried sample barcodes and unique molecular identifiers via 5'RACE. MiXCR was run by TCRdb on the 5' RACE reads, yielding one entry per CDR3 protein. The sample records about 400,000 distinct CDR3 sequences, roughly 15% being singletons. The record originates from a study of T-cell memory formation after mild COVID-19. The wider study: For the most part, TCR clusters were specific to one donor. Study observations and caveats: There was a balanced CD4/CD8 profile in clones contracting day 15 to 85, and later expanders leaned CD4+. Researchers report contracting CD4+ clones mostly in CM and EM, with CD8+ clones in EMRA.

The germline V gene has CDR1 LGHNA and CDR2 YSLEER. This CDR3 contains 16 residues. V shed 0 bases, J shed 8 bases, and the junction held 8 bases outside the gene matches. The sample comprised PBMCs or a T cell subset sorted from them (not recorded which). The sequence derives from a man between 18 and 35 years old who had mild COVID-19 (a few samples of this study predate the infection). Cell type and time point are not known. V usage is TRBV4-3 and J usage is TRBJ2-1; 9 nucleotides line up with TRBD1. CDR3 loop: CASSQDFGDRADEQFF. Here the CDR3 DNA reads TGCGCCAGCAGCCAAGATTTTGGGGACAGGGCGGATGAGCAGTTCTTC.